One T cell receptor (beta chain) is described in this entry. Its antigen is still unknown. Per-nucleotide qualities are absent, and no much larger clonotype sits a single base away. The data were taken from a study of T cells in Graves' hyperthyroidism and ophthalmopathy (dated by TCRdb to the late 2010s). Study-wide context: Peripheral blood was sampled at the time of initial diagnosis, prior to any treatment. A discovery cohort of about a hundred patients, about 40 with Graves' ophthalmopathy and approximately 55 with stable Graves' hyperthyroidism, was used to find distinguishing TCR V-J signatures. Whether ophthalmopathy could be predicted prospectively was tested in an independent validation cohort made up of under 20 hyperthyroidism patients plus 17 patients who later progressed to ophthalmopathy. The roughly 90 discovery patients were divided at random into training and test sets in a 7:3 ratio. In over five Graves' hyperthyroidism patients, the study also compared T-cell repertoires from thyroid tissue with T-cell repertoires from blood. After blood sampling, hyperthyroidism patients were treated with methimazole at a starting dose of 30 mg daily, and ophthalmopathy patients were treated with high-dose intravenous methylprednisolone. TCR Vbeta CDR3 sequencing of 135 peripheral blood samples (approximately 44 ophthalmopathy, about 74 hyperthyroidism and roughly 17 progressor patients) is reported in the paper. The research as a whole found: A 13 V-J signature model separated ophthalmopathy from stable hyperthyroidism, with just over 85% sensitivity and roughly 82% specificity in cross-validation and 80%/75% in testing. Sample size was not statistically predetermined, and investigators were not blinded to group allocation. In validation, progression to ophthalmopathy was predicted by the model with 70.59% sensitivity and around 76% specificity, a median of about 6 months before onset. Most expanded thyroid clonotypes (frequency above 0.001) were also found in blood, which suggests that blood repertoires may mirror thyroid immune responses.

A patient counted as having stable Graves' hyperthyroidism if no progression to ophthalmopathy occurred over 18 months of follow-up. The hyperthyroidism patients were between 18 and 65 years old and newly diagnosed, with a disease duration of less than 2 months. Patients with uncontrolled infections, other autoimmune diseases, pregnancy or lactation were excluded. Diagnoses were established on the basis of clinical symptoms, serum thyroxine and TRAb, thyroid ultrasound, and orbital computed tomography. PBMCs were separated from roughly 9.6 ml of fresh peripheral blood using Ficoll-Paque density gradient centrifugation. Total RNA was extracted using Trizol reagent, and RNA quality was assessed on an Agilent 2100 Bioanalyzer. TCR beta CDR3 regions were amplified from RNA transcripts. A first-round RT-PCR of the TCR CDR3 used the HTBI primer set with the Qiagen OneStep RT-PCR kit. The libraries were constructed in a second round of multiplex PCR and then size-selected and purified. Paired-end sequencing of the libraries was performed with 100 bp reads on an Illumina HiSeq2000. The paper's processing steps were these. Raw data were processed with SOAPnuke, discarding reads with adapters, uncalled bases, mean Phred below 15, or no exact constant-primer or identifier match. COPE v1.2.5 was used to merge the high-quality paired reads, and each unique nucleotide sequence was defined as a clonotype. MiTCR v1.1 was used to align the clonotypes against IMGT TRBV, TRBD and TRBJ reference segments. The analysis included only V-J combinations with a frequency above 0.0001, which together covered around 99% of the repertoires. The TCS score was defined as the ratio of F50 (clonal expansion) to E x V (chaos), calculated using BLOSUM62-based TCRdist between CDR3 peptides within each V-J. Welch's t-statistics and random forest reduced 514 V-J features to 13, which were used in a naive Bayes classifier (R e1071). Through fastp at Q25 and MiXCR, TCRdb rebuilt clones from the public reads, retaining in-frame beta chains. For every CDR3 protein sequence, its rows merge into one entry that carries the most common genes and DNA. TCRdb's processing, not the authors', yielded these V and J calls. Counted in this sample were fewer than 250,000 distinct CDR3 sequences; 15% to 20% of them appeared once. The ten largest clones capture approximately 50% of the sample.

From the cysteine up to the phenylalanine, the CDR3 has a length of 15 residues. Left in the record is the CDR3 DNA by itself, 45 bases read in frame from the first base. The germline V gene gives CDR1 as SNHLY and CDR2 as FYNNEI. V ends up 1 base short and J 10 bases short, with an unmatched junction base count of 7. The sample comprised blood. The chain couples TRBV2 to TRBJ2-1; TRBD2 aligns with 10 central bases. This TCR was sampled from a man aged 50 to 60 with Graves' hyperthyroidism. The CDR3 protein is CASSEDLAGALEQFF. DNA sequence: TGTGCCAGCAGTGAAGACCTAGCGGGAGCTTTGGAGCAGTTCTTC.